The entry below describes one T cell receptor beta chain. Its specificity is not known. The V gene's germline CDR1 is DFQATT and CDR2 SNEGSKA (reference sequence). CDR3 length: 14 residues. V lost 6 bases, J lost 5 bases, and 19 bases lay in between. This record comes from a study of post-analysis software for immune sequencing data. Points from the study as a whole: Under F measure analysis, samples from one preparation batch co-clustered strongly. Significantly lower normalized Chao1 diversity was found in patients with multiple sclerosis relative to controls. The five TRBV segments detected at higher frequency in patients than in controls included TRBV5-6, TRBV5-1 and TRBV20-1.

TCR beta cDNA libraries had unique molecular identifiers. Input amounts of 1 to 10 million T cells were used. These gave roughly 0.5 million cDNA molecules, so each molecule approximated one T cell. MiXCR was run by TCRdb on the PCR reads, yielding one entry per CDR3 protein. The table includes fewer than 600,000 distinct CDR3 sequences, less than 45% detected once. Input material: blood. The origin of this receptor is a girl aged 10 to 17 with multiple sclerosis. The chain couples TRBV20-1 to TRBJ2-5, with D tentatively TRBD1 or TRBD2 (5 bases each). This chain's CDR3 is CSAPGTLAAETQYF. Written as DNA, the CDR3 is TGCAGTGCCCCGGGGACCTTAGCAGCTGAGACCCAGTACTTC.